Below are 14 T cell receptor beta chains sequenced from a single sample in a study of tumor and adjacent non-tumor tissue in lung cancer. Three rounds of nested PCR, following a modified ARM-PCR protocol, produced the TCRbeta library. MiXCR was run by TCRdb on the multiplex PCR reads, yielding one entry per CDR3 protein. The table has around 80,000 distinct CDR3 sequences, more than 65% seen once; the top ten hold 30% to 50%. The template was RNA from unsorted bulk tissue. Distant lung tissue was collected more than 3 cm away from the tumor edge. The source material was distant non-tumor lung tissue. The receptors were sampled from a man in his sixties or seventies with non-small cell lung cancer.

Note on this clonotype: A junction boundary mismatches the germline segment, possibly from a read error. This chain connects TRBV11-3 to TRBJ1-1, with 7 bases lining up with TRBD1. This CDR3 is 15 amino acids long. Germline V gives CDR1 SGHNT, CDR2 YENEEA. As DNA, the CDR3 is TGTGCCAGCAGCCCCAGGGGACAGAAGGACATTGAAGGTTTCTTT. Residues: CASSPRGQKDIEGFF. The full variable domain, rest sourced from reference TRBV11-3 and TRBJ1-1, is EAGVVQSPRYKIIEKKQPVAFWCNPISGHNTLYWYLQNLGQGPELLIRYENEEAVDDSQLPKDRFSAERLKGVDSTLKIQPAELGDSAVYLCASSPRGQKDIEGFFGQGTRLTVV.

The chain employs TRBV11-1 and TRBJ1-1; 8 bases line up with TRBD1. Trimming took 5 bases from V and 7 from J; bases not matched to a gene: 9. The CDR3 runs 14 residues. CDR1 is SGHAT, CDR2 FQDESV, per germline (reference sequence). This CDR3 reads CASSRKGQVIEAFF. The CDR3 region has the DNA TGTGCCAGCAGCCGGAAGGGACAGGTGATTGAAGCTTTCTTT.

As concerns this clonotype: One junction end disagrees with the germline gene, perhaps due to a read error. This rearrangement joins TRBV20-1 to TRBJ1-5; D is perhaps TRBD1 (5 bases). CDR3 length: 14 amino acids. Germline V gives CDR1 DFQATT, CDR2 SNEGSKA (reference sequence). The CDR3 nucleotides are TGTAGTGCTAGTCACGGGACGGTGAACCAGCCCCAGCATTTT. Translation gives CSASHGTVNQPQHF.

The J gene is TRBJ2-7, the V gene TRBV29-1, with D unclear. This CDR3 is 12 amino acids long. Germline V CDR1 and CDR2: SQVTM, ANQGSEA. CDR3 DNA sequence: TGCAGAGTCGTTGATGCATTCTACGAGCAGTACTTC. Translating it yields CRVVDAFYEQYF.

Turning to this clonotype: In this CDR3 the conserved last residue, phenylalanine or tryptophan, is missing, so a read error is likely. No DNA is shown, since the ends of the CDR3 on it are uncertain; the CDR3 is the one TCRdb lists. The V gene is TRBV12-3 or TRBV12-4, the J gene TRBJ2-7; TRBD2, the table's D call, lacks a check against the DNA. The CDR3 is 14 residues long, counting both termini. The CDR3 spells CASSLMTLGSEQYL.

This clonotype was seen a single time. V and J are TRBV11-2 and TRBJ2-1, with D perhaps TRBD1 or TRBD2 (5 bases each). Per the germline V gene, CDR1 is SGHAT and CDR2 is FQNNGV. This CDR3 has 17 residues. The V end lost 8 bases, the J end lost 13 bases, and 33 bases lay between the germline ends. Here the CDR3 DNA reads TGTGCCAGCGTTTGGGGCTCCAGCGGCGCCTCCTACAATGTTCAGTTCTTC. Protein sequence: CASVWGSSGASYNVQFF.

J is TRBJ1-5 and V is TRBV6-5, with D tentatively TRBD1 (5 bases). Deletions cut 8 bases from V and 4 bases from J, with 18 bases between. This CDR3 contains 15 residues. From germline, CDR1 is MNHEY and CDR2 SVGAGI. The CDR3 reads CASGKSGHLNQPQHF. The CDR3 DNA follows: TGTGCCAGCGGAAAATCAGGACATCTAAATCAGCCCCAGCATTTT.

The rearrangement uses TRBV7-8 and TRBJ2-1, with D maybe TRBD2 (5 bases). This CDR3 region has 17 residues. The V end lost 1 base, the J end lost 7 bases, and 20 bases lay between the germline ends. Germline V gene lookup returns CDR1 SGHVS and CDR2 FQNEAQ. The CDR3 DNA reads TGTGCCAGCAGCTTAGTTGTGGGTCTAGCAGTAGAGAATGAGCAGTTCTTC. It encodes CASSLVVGLAVENEQFF.

As to this clonotype: At one end the junction does not follow the germline gene, possibly because of a read error. This sequence joins TRBV6-2 or TRBV6-3 and TRBJ2-7; the D gene could be TRBD1 or TRBD2 (6 bases each). CDR3 size: 13 residues. CDR1 and CDR2 from the germline V gene are MNHEY and SVGEGT. The CDR3 DNA reads as TGTGCCAGCATCTGGGGGGCCGACTACGAGCAATACTTC. Translation gives CASIWGADYEQYF.

As to this clonotype: A clone one base away is much larger, so this may be a read error. The chain carries TRBV6-5 and TRBJ1-1; the D gene is possibly TRBD1 (5 bases). The CDR3 totals 15 residues. From germline, CDR1 is MNHEY and CDR2 SVGAGI. The ends were cut back, 6 bases at V and 3 bases at J, with 17 bases in the middle. CDR3 in DNA: TGTGCCAGCAGCTCTTCGGGGGGAGCGGACACTGAAGCTTTCTTT. The encoded protein is CASSSSGGADTEAFF.

This clonotype has a handful of counts. One end of the junction does not line up with germline, which may come from a read error. The chain is built from TRBV6-5 and TRBJ1-1, with D tentatively TRBD1 (5 bases). The V gene's germline CDR1 is MNHEY and CDR2 SVGAGI. The CDR3 is 14 amino acids. Here the CDR3 reads CTSRLTGDDTEAFF. DNA of the CDR3: TGTACCAGCAGGTTGACGGGGGATGACACTGAAGCTTTCTTT.

For this clonotype: A single base separates this from a much larger clone, so it may be a read error. The CDR3 is CASSPGLGVTGEPFF. The CDR3 DNA is TGTGCCAGCAGCCCGGGATTGGGAGTTACCGGGGAGCCGTTTTTT. The chain has TRBV5-5 and TRBJ2-2; tentatively, D is TRBD2 (5 bases). The CDR3 contains 15 residues. Germline CDR1 SGHKS, CDR2 YYEKEE (reference sequence).

This rearrangement joins TRBV6-5 to TRBJ1-1; D is possibly TRBD1 (5 bases). V lost 8 bases and J lost 8, with 18 bases in between. Per the germline V gene, CDR1 is MNHEY and CDR2 is SVGAGI. This CDR3 contains 13 residues. CDR3 residues: CASEVGVKTEAFF. In nucleotides, the CDR3 is TGTGCCAGCGAGGTAGGGGTTAAGACCGAAGCTTTCTTT.

A word on this clonotype: One junction end disagrees with the germline gene, perhaps due to a read error. V gene TRBV6-4 combines with J gene TRBJ2-1; TRBD2 matches at 9 bases. The CDR3 is 16 residues long. Germline V gives CDR1 MRHNA, CDR2 SNTAGT. The CDR3 sequence is CTSSPGSSGDYNEQFF. For the CDR3, the DNA is TGTACCAGCAGTCCCGGGTCTAGCGGGGATTACAATGAGCAGTTCTTC.